This T cell receptor beta chain appears in the sequencing data of a study of identical twins. TCRdb used MiXCR to reprocess the 5' RACE reads, holding one entry per CDR3 protein. Seen here are just over 500,000 distinct CDR3 sequences, about 20% observed once, and the top ten hold about 0.91%. This clonotype was seen a handful of times. Trimming stripped 7 bases from V and 6 bases from J, with 13 bases between. The CDR3 contains 13 residues. CDR1 is MNHNY, CDR2 SVGAGI, per germline (reference sequence). These data are also associated with another study on T cells expressing NK-cell markers.

This sequence joins TRBV6-6 and TRBJ1-5, with a possible D match to TRBD1 (6 bases). The sample was CD4+ T cells sorted from blood. The sequence derives from a woman under 30 in good health. The CDR3 loop is CASIPGGGQPQHF. The CDR3, as DNA: TGTGCCAGCATCCCGGGAGGGGGTCAGCCCCAGCATTTT.